The rows below give T cell receptor beta chains drawn from one sample of a study of shared clonotypes between healthy human individuals. Produced via immunoSEQ multiplex PCR; TCRdb's table is partial and in-frame only. This sample has 1.4 million or so clones, with about 98.5% found just once. Sequencing was done on a sample of naive CD4+ T cells sorted from blood. These receptor sequences come from a man younger than 40 in good health. The CDR3 runs from the conserved cysteine through the conserved F or W. D genes are given only for firm matches. A row's size may be missing; if present it is once, few, many or a size class.

j_call v_call d_call clone_size cdr3_aa cdr3_nt
TRBJ2-7 TRBV7-3 TRBD2 . CASSPHAGLAGVDF TGTGCCAGCAGCCCGCATGCGGGGCTAGCGGGAGTCGACTTC
TRBJ1-1 TRBV7-8 . once CASSLVGSRILNTEAFF TGTGCCAGCAGCTTAGTGGGCAGTAGAATTCTGAACACTGAAGCTTTCTTT
TRBJ2-3 TRBV7-9 . . CASSLALSTDTQYF TGTGCCAGCAGCTTAGCGCTATCGACAGATACGCAGTATTTT
TRBJ2-3 TRBV5-1 . . CASSLAGDVSTDTQYF TGCGCCAGCAGCTTGGCCGGGGACGTTAGCACAGATACGCAGTATTTT
TRBJ2-5 TRBV30 . . CAWRPGETQYF TGTGCCTGGAGGCCCGGGGAGACCCAGTACTTC
TRBJ2-1 TRBV29-1 TRBD1 few CSIPSRRKQGISYNEQFF TGCAGCATCCCCTCCCGAAGAAAACAGGGGATCAGCTACAATGAGCAGTTCTTC
TRBJ2-7 TRBV6-1 . . CASISVPLAPEQYF TGTGCCAGCATTTCCGTACCCTTGGCGCCCGAGCAGTACTTC
TRBJ2-5 TRBV5-5 . . CASSLEGRETQYF TGTGCCAGCAGCTTGGAGGGGCGAGAGACCCAGTACTTC
TRBJ2-3 TRBV9 TRBD1 . CASSVRQGGSTDTQYF TGTGCCAGCAGCGTCCGACAGGGGGGAAGCACAGATACGCAGTATTTT
TRBJ2-7 TRBV5-6 TRBD1 . CASSRQGAYEQYF TGTGCCAGCAGTCGACAGGGGGCTTACGAGCAGTACTTC
TRBJ2-2 TRBV7-7 . . CASSLVTTGELFF TGTGCCAGCAGCTTAGTAACGACCGGGGAGCTGTTTTTT
TRBJ1-2 TRBV5-6 . . CASTLTSREFYFYGYTF TGTGCCAGCACCCTAACGTCGAGGGAGTTTTATTTCTACGGCTACACCTTC
TRBJ1-5 TRBV18 . once CASSADRVQPQHF TGTGCCAGCTCCGCGGACAGAGTTCAGCCCCAGCATTTT
TRBJ2-7 TRBV19 . . CASSNRGTYEQYF TGTGCCAGTAGTAACCGAGGGACGTACGAGCAGTACTTC
TRBJ2-3 TRBV29-1 TRBD1 . CSVQGQYTDTQYF TGCAGCGTCCAGGGACAGTACACAGATACGCAGTATTTT
TRBJ2-5 TRBV2 TRBD2 . CASSERTSGETQYF TGTGCCAGCAGTGAACGGACTAGCGGAGAGACCCAGTACTTC
TRBJ2-6 TRBV29-1 TRBD1 . CSAHLGGQGSSGANVLTF TGCAGCGCCCATTTAGGGGGACAGGGAAGCTCTGGGGCCAACGTCCTGACTTTC
TRBJ2-5 TRBV5-4 TRBD1 . CASGQAVGQETQYF TGTGCCAGCGGACAGGCGGTCGGACAAGAGACCCAGTACTTC
TRBJ2-5 TRBV5-1 TRBD1 . CASSTQGAQETQYF TGCGCCAGCAGCACACAGGGGGCTCAAGAGACCCAGTACTTC
TRBJ2-7 TRBV6-1 . . CASSPGHRGYEQYF TGTGCCAGCAGCCCGGGGCACCGAGGGTATGAGCAGTACTTC
TRBJ2-1 TRBV6-5 . . CASSPDFYNEQFF TGTGCCAGCAGTCCGGACTTCTACAATGAGCAGTTCTTC
TRBJ2-7 TRBV7-2 . few CASSLSGYEQYF TGTGCCAGCAGCTTAAGCGGCTACGAGCAGTACTTC
TRBJ2-3 TRBV29-1 . . CSVERYLTRDTQYF TGCAGCGTTGAAAGGTACCTTACTCGGGATACGCAGTATTTT
TRBJ2-7 TRBV18 . . CASSPLGNEQYF TGTGCCAGCTCCCCACTAGGAAACGAGCAGTACTTC
TRBJ2-1 TRBV9 . . CASSVGGLYNEQFF TGTGCCAGCAGCGTAGGGGGACTCTACAATGAGCAGTTCTTC
TRBJ2-7 TRBV28 TRBD2 once CASSLRLAGRSYEQYF TGTGCCAGCAGTTTAAGACTAGCGGGTCGCTCCTACGAGCAGTACTTC
TRBJ2-6 TRBV21-1 . . CASNRFPIPQGAGANVLTF TGTGCCAGCAATAGGTTCCCAATCCCGCAGGGAGCTGGGGCCAACGTCCTGACTTTC
TRBJ2-5 TRBV7-2 . . CASSLDLMKETQYF TGTGCCAGCAGCTTAGATCTGATGAAAGAGACCCAGTACTTC
TRBJ2-7 TRBV18 TRBD1 . CASSPLPPGQETSYEQYF TGTGCCAGCTCGCCCCTCCCGCCGGGACAGGAGACAAGCTACGAGCAGTACTTC
TRBJ1-4 TRBV5-4 TRBD1 . CASSRAGQTGEKLFF TGTGCCAGCAGCCGCGCGGGACAGACGGGGGAAAAACTGTTTTTT
TRBJ2-1 TRBV6-1 TRBD1 . CASSELVSGGINEQFF TGTGCCAGCAGTGAATTGGTCTCAGGGGGCATCAATGAGCAGTTCTTC
TRBJ1-3 TRBV18 . . CASSPYRQEFTGNTIYF TGTGCCAGCTCACCCTATCGACAGGAATTTACTGGAAACACCATATATTTT
TRBJ2-7 TRBV6-5 TRBD2 . CASKSGRNDYEQYF TGTGCCAGCAAGAGCGGGAGGAACGATTACGAGCAGTACTTC
TRBJ2-3 TRBV5-1 TRBD2 . CASTSGSSADTQYF TGCGCCAGCACCAGCGGGAGTAGCGCAGATACGCAGTATTTT
TRBJ1-2 TRBV29-1 . . CSALQGRGYTF TGCAGCGCTCTTCAGGGGAGAGGCTACACCTTC
TRBJ2-7 TRBV5-1 TRBD2 . CASSLLGLAVTYEQYF TGCGCCAGCAGCTTGTTAGGACTAGCGGTAACCTACGAGCAGTACTTC
TRBJ2-3 TRBV9 . . CASSVAKDTQYF TGTGCCAGCAGCGTAGCTAAAGATACGCAGTATTTT
TRBJ2-3 TRBV28 . . CASSSTVWARPDTQYF TGTGCCAGCAGTTCCACCGTGTGGGCCCGTCCAGATACGCAGTATTTT
TRBJ2-7 TRBV6-5 TRBD1 . CASFGTGTYEQYF TGTGCCAGCTTCGGGACAGGGACCTACGAGCAGTACTTC
TRBJ1-4 TRBV5-1 . . CASSPLGFGEKLFF TGCGCCAGCAGCCCGCTGGGGTTTGGCGAAAAACTGTTTTTT